This T cell receptor (beta chain) was retrieved from a study of blood T cell repertoires in COVID-19. Looked up from germline, CDR1 is MGHDK and CDR2 is SYGVNS. The V gene lost 5 bases and the J gene lost 1 base, with 14 bases spanning the gap. This CDR3 has 15 amino acids. TCRdb's copy holds only in-frame clones and misses some; the assay was immunoSEQ multiplex PCR. The sample lists over 250,000 clones; over 75% were seen once. This clone appeared once. This sequence originates from a human donor in a cohort sampled during active COVID-19. V and J are TRBV25-1 and TRBJ1-1; tentative D call: TRBD1 (6 bases). Sequencing was done on a sample of peripheral blood. The CDR3 DNA reads as TGTGCCAGCAGTAGCACAGGGCTATCGAACACTGAAGCTTTCTTT. Its protein product is CASSSTGLSNTEAFF.